This TCR beta chain stems from a study of CD8+ T cells in alopecia areata listed by TCRdb under 2018. Looking at the study overall: High-throughput TCRbeta sequencing was used to examine T cell clonal expansion in alopecia areata in both the C3H/HeJ mouse model and human patients. TCRbeta CDR3 regions were amplified by immunoSEQ multiplex PCR using 35 Vbeta forward and 13 Jbeta reverse primers. In humans, TCRbeta sequencing was performed on scalp tissue and on sorted CD4+ and CD8+ peripheral blood T cells from healthy controls and from patients with patchy or totalis/universalis alopecia areata. Clonality in the scalp was compared among normal scalp (n=4), patchy alopecia areata scalp (n=8), and alopecia totalis/universalis scalp (n=8). RNA came from the PAXgene miRNA kit for fixed scalp, the miRNeasy kit for PBMCs, and the RNeasy kit for mouse skin.

Receptor libraries were prepared by the immunoSEQ multiplex PCR assay. RNA was extracted from all samples and reverse transcribed into cDNA, which served as template for TCR sequencing. SuperScript III was used for first-strand cDNA synthesis, primed with a 2:1 mix of oligo-dT and random hexamers. Amplification bias was assessed with a synthetic immune receptor repertoire, and residual bias was removed computationally. Per the original workflow: Raw reads were preprocessed for error removal, and CDR3 was defined according to IMGT conventions as running from the conserved cysteine to phenylalanine. To get clonality, Shannon entropy was normalized by log2 of the number of productive unique TCRs and the result was subtracted from 1. Whether scalp clones were CD4 or CD8 was inferred by matching scalp TCRbeta sequences against CD4 and CD8 repertoires sorted from blood. Not all clones reach the TCRdb copy of this immuneACCESS table, which keeps in-frame sequences only. Checked studies attribute under half of the gap to unresolved V genes and leave the rest unexplained. The DNA gave D and trimming, while V, J and clone size come from that table. The sample contains 70,000 to 95,000 clones, roughly 51% of them found a single time. 5.7% of the sample rests with the top ten.

From alopecia areata patients, peripheral blood was collected along with lesional scalp punch biopsies. PBMCs were isolated by density centrifugation and stained for CD3, CD4 and CD8, and CD4+ and CD8+ T cells were sorted on a FACSAria. The untreated alopecia areata patients were recruited through a multicenter biomarker study. In several patients from the biomarker study, blood CD8+ T cells were sorted further into NKG2D-low and NKG2D-high fractions. Points on this clone: Which antigen it targets is not known. No base quality values were provided; no much bigger clone lies one nucleotide off.

What the research found in general, with its limitations: Compared with normal scalp, lesional scalp had higher clonality and more expanded CD8+ clones, particularly in alopecia totalis/universalis, a pattern that suggests antigenic drive. TCR sequences shared between patients were less clear than in mice, possibly partly because of HLA diversity in the patient population. Unlike mouse skin, where gammadelta T cells dominate, normal human skin contains resident alphabeta T cells that get sequenced too, which complicates analysis of the scalp TCR repertoire.

The receptor's source is a human donor with alopecia areata. The sample taken for sequencing was NKG2D-high CD8+ T cells sorted from blood. The cell subset or site label, read with the paper, signifies: sorted CD8+ NKG2D-high blood T cells.

The DNA is TGTGCCAGCAGTCCCCCGACTGACCCCACCGGGGAGCTGTTTTTT. It specifies CASSPPTDPTGELFF. Here the chain combines TRBV7-9 and TRBJ2-2, with the D gene not clear enough to name. The germline V gene (reference sequence) supplies CDR1 SEHNR and CDR2 FQNEAQ. The cysteine opens and the phenylalanine closes a CDR3 of 15 amino acids. Here the CDR3 DNA is all that survives: 45 bases in frame from base 1. V sheds 6 bases and J sheds 4 bases, leaving 15 bases between their ends.